This section outlines one TCR beta chain sequence together with its context. The clone's antigen remains unknown. Base-call qualities are not available, and no considerably larger clone is one nucleotide away. Receptors were amplified or captured by PCR. Sequencing took place on an Illumina HiSeq 2500. TCR library preparation used molecular barcoding, with unique molecular identifiers applied to normalize quantification of the TCRbeta repertoire. TCRdb itself trimmed the public reads at Q25 with fastp, ran MiXCR and retained productive beta chains. Each CDR3 protein gets just one entry, which takes the most common genes and DNA from the rows behind it. The sample table lists about a million distinct CDR3 sequences, about 30% of them with a count of one. Jointly, the top ten make up over 25% of the sample. The data originate from a study of T-cell reconstitution after alpha-beta-depleted transplantation in children (dated by TCRdb to the mid-2010s). Turning to the overall study: Using TCR repertoire profiling, the study quantitatively followed how T-cell immune reconstitution unfolded in children after TCRalphabeta/CD19-depleted allogeneic hematopoietic cell transplantation.

Interpreted using the paper, the treatment or condition label stands for: allogeneic hematopoietic cell transplantation with graft depleted of TCRalphabeta T cells and CD19 B cells. The children who served as transplant recipients had been given grafts of TCRalphabeta/CD19-depleted allogeneic hematopoietic cells. Germline trimming amounts to 2 bases on V and 2 bases on J, with 3 as the count of junction bases outside the gene matches. The CDR3 covers 14 residues, taking in both the cysteine and the phenylalanine. Just the 42-base CDR3 DNA is kept, in frame starting at base 1. Looking up the germline V gene yields CDR1 SQVTM and CDR2 ANQGSEA. Findings and caveats that apply to the study as a whole: In some patients, the high TCRbeta diversity seen at day 60 was put down to recipient T cells and intrathymic progenitors that had survived conditioning. The apparently early recovery of alphabetaT-cell counts about two months after transplant reportedly depended on only several hundred rapidly expanded clones that came from non-depleted graft cells. Hyperexpanded clone frequencies declined over subsequent months; after one year, T-cell counts and TCRbeta diversity were mostly attributed to newly produced T cells.

This specimen consisted of PBMCs, mostly from graft donor cells, obtained 360 days after TCRalphabeta/CD19-depleted stem cell transplant. The chain couples TRBV29-1 to TRBJ2-1; 7 bases in the junction line up with TRBD1. This receptor was taken from a boy in the first two years of life who had a stem cell transplant for SCID, so the T cells may come from the graft donor. Here the CDR3 is given as CSVERDSTYNEQFF. The DNA reads as follows: TGCAGCGTTGAAAGGGACAGCACCTACAATGAGCAGTTCTTC.